This T cell receptor (beta chain) came from a study of blood T cell repertoires in COVID-19. Study-level information: Collection of acute and convalescent COVID-19 samples took place in the United States, Italy and Spain. T cells, B-cell-depleted T cells, or PBMCs provided the cDNA or gDNA that served as material.

The germline V gene has CDR1 MNHEY and CDR2 SMNVEV (reference sequence). This CDR3 is built from 17 residues. This clone appeared once. The junction does not match germline at one end; this may be a read error. Methods used by the authors: Cell counts per sample came from amplifying reference gene primers. Clones were sequenced by immunoSEQ multiplex PCR, and TCRdb holds only the in-frame ones, with some missing. For V, J and clone size, that table is used; D and trimming come from the DNA. Of about 120,000 clones listed, over 80% are singletons. The specimen sequenced was peripheral blood. This clonotype was sampled from an older woman with acute or convalescent COVID-19. The rearrangement uses TRBV27 and TRBJ2-4, with 14 bases aligning to TRBD2. The CDR3 coding sequence is TGTGCCAGCAGTTCGTTGACTAGCGGGGGGGCCAGAAACATTCAGTACTTC. It is translated as CASSSLTSGGARNIQYF.